This T cell receptor (beta chain) stems from a study of graft-versus-host responses after intestinal transplantation. Per the germline V gene, CDR1 is SGHNT and CDR2 is YYREEE (reference sequence). CDR3 size: 16 residues. V dropped 3 bases and J dropped 2; count of bases not matched to a gene: 10. With regard to this clone: Antigen unknown.

Using immunoSEQ multiplex PCR, the repertoire was profiled, and TCRdb retains in-frame clones only, with some absent. The repertoire includes approximately 49,000 clones, roughly 90% of them detected once, and approximately 0.6% sits in the top ten. Notes on the study in general: Within the allografts of patients who had graft-donor T cell macrochimerism, graft-versus-host to host-versus-graft clonal ratios were high.

This chain links TRBV5-4 with TRBJ1-2; 7 nucleotides line up with TRBD1. Sequences were derived from unstimulated CD4+ T cells sorted from spleen or lymph node cells, sampled before transplant. The TCR comes from a human donor who was the organ donor for an intestinal transplant. The CDR3: CASSWGGPQGNYGYTF. CDR3 DNA: TGTGCCAGCAGCTGGGGAGGACCACAGGGGAACTATGGCTACACCTTC.